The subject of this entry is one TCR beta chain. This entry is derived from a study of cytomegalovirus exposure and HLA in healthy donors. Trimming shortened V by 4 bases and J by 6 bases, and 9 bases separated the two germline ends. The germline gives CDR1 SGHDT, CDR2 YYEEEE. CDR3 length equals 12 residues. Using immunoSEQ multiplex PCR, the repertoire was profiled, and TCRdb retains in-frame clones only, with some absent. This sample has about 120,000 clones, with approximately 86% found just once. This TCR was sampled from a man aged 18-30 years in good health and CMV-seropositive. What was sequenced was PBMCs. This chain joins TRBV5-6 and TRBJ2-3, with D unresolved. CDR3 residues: CASSALLDTQYF. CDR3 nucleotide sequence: TGTGCCAGCAGCGCTCTATTGGATACGCAGTATTTT.